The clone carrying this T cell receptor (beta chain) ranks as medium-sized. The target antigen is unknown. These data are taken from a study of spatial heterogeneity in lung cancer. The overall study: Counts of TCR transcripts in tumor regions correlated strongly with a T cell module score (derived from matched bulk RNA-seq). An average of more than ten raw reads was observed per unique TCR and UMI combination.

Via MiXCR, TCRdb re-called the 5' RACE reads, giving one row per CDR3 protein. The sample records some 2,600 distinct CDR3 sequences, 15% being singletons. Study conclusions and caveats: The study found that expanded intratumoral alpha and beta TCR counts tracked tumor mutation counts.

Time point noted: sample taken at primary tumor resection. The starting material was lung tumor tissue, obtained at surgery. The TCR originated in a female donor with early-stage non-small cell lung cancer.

DNA for the CDR3: TGCAGTGCTCGACCGACTGGGCTCCAAGAGACCCAGTACTTC. Its translation is CSARPTGLQETQYF. This chain joins TRBV20-1 and TRBJ2-5; D gene unclear. The V gene lost 5 bases and the J gene lost 1 base, with 14 bases spanning the gap. This CDR3 region has 14 residues. Germline lookup yields CDR1 DFQATT and CDR2 SNEGSKA (reference sequence).